This entry features one T cell receptor beta chain sequence. The antigen is undetermined. Sequence at one end of the junction differs from germline and may be a read error. A constant-region primer primed TCR beta cDNA synthesis from roughly 520 ng of total RNA. Libraries for TCR beta were built through three nested multiplex PCR rounds, which together made up a slightly modified ARM-PCR procedure. A C-beta reverse primer and TRBV1-TRBV30 forward primers served in each of the first two PCR rounds, at 10 cycles apiece. Using its own MiXCR run on the multiplex PCR reads, TCRdb lists one record per CDR3 protein. The profile shows approximately 340,000 distinct CDR3 sequences, 65% of them singletons. The CDR3 loop spans 15 amino acids. Germline CDR1 SQVTM, CDR2 ANQGSEA. Researchers drew blood RNA from unsorted whole blood and extracted germline DNA as well. This entry is derived from a study of tumor-infiltrating lymphocytes in primary liver carcinoma.

Broader study findings: There was no comparison of CD4+ and CD8+ repertoires, as samples were bulk unsorted. Blood trailed tumors significantly in top-250-clone fraction (p = 0.039).

The gene calls are TRBV29-1 and TRBJ2-1; possibly TRBD2 for D (6 bases). This sequence originates from a man aged 40-49 years with primary liver carcinoma and hepatitis B virus infection. Sequenced: peripheral blood. The DNA of the CDR3 is TGCGGCGTCGAGGGTCTGGCGGGATCTCTCAATGAGCAGTTCTTC. It is translated as CGVEGLAGSLNEQFF.